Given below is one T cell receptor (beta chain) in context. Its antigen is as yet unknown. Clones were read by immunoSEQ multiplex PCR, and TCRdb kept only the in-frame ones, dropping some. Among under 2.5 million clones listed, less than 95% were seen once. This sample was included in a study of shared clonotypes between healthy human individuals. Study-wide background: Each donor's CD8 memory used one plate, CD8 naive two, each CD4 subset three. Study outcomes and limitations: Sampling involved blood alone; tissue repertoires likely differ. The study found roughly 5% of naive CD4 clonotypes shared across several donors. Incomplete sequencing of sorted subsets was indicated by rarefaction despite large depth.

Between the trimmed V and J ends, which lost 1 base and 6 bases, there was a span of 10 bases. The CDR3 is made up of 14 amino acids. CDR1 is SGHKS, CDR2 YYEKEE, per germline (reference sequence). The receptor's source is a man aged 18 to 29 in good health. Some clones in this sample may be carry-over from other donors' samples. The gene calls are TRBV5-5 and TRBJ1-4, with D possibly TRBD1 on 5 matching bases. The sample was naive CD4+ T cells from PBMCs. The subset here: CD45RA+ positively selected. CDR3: CASSLRDPYEKLFF. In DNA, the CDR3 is TGTGCCAGCAGCTTGCGGGACCCTTATGAAAAACTGTTTTTT.